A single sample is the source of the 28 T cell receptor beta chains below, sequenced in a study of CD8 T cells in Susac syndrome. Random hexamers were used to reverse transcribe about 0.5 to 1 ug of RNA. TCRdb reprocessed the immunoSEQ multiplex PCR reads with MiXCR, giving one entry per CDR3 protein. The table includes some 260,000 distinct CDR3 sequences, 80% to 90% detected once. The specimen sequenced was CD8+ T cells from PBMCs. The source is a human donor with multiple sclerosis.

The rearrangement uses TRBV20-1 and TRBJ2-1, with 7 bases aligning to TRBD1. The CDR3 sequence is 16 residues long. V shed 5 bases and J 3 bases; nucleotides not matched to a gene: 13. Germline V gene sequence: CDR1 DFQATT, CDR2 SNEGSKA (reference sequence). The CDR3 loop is CSALTPTGVDYNEQFF. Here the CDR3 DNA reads TGCAGTGCTCTAACCCCCACAGGGGTGGACTACAATGAGCAGTTCTTC.

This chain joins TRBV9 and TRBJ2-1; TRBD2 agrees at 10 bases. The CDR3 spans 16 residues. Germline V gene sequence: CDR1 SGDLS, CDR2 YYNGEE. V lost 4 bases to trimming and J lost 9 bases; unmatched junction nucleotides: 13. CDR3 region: CASSPTTGLAGAEQFF. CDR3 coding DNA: TGTGCCAGCAGCCCAACGACAGGGCTAGCGGGAGCTGAGCAGTTCTTC.

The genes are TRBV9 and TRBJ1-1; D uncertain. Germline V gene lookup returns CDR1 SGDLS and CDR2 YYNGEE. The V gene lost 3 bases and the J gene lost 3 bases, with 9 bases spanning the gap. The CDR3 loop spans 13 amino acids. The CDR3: CASSAFPHTEAFF. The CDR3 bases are TGTGCCAGCAGCGCGTTCCCCCACACTGAAGCTTTCTTT. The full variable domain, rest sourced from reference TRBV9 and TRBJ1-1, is DSGVTQTPKHLITATGQRVTLRCSPRSGDLSVYWYQQSLDQGLQFLIQYYNGEERAKGNILERFSAQQFPDLHSELNLSSLELGDSALYFCASSAFPHTEAFFGQGTRLTVV.

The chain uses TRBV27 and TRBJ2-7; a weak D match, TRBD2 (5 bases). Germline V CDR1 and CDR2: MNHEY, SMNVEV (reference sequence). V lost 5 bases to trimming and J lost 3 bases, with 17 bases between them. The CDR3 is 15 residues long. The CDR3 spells CASSAPRGPDYEQYF. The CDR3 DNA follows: TGTGCCAGCAGTGCCCCCAGAGGGCCCGACTACGAGCAGTACTTC.

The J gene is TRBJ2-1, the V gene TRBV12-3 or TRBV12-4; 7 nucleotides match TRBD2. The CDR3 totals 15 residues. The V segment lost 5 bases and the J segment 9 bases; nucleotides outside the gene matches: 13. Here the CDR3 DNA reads TGTGCCAGCAGTACACAGCGGGAAGGGATTGGTGAGCAGTTCTTC. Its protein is CASSTQREGIGEQFF.

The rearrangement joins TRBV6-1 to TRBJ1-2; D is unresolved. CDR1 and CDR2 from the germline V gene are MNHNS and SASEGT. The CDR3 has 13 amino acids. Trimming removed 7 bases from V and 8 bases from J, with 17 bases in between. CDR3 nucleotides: TGTGCCAGCACCCCGGTCCTCCGCGGAGGCTACACCTTC. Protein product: CASTPVLRGGYTF.

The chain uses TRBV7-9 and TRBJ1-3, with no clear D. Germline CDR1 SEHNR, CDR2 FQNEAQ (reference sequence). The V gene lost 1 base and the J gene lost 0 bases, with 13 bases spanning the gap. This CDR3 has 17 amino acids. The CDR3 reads CASSLEGHPYSGNTIYF. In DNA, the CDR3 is TGTGCCAGCAGCTTAGAGGGTCATCCTTACTCTGGAAACACCATATATTTT.

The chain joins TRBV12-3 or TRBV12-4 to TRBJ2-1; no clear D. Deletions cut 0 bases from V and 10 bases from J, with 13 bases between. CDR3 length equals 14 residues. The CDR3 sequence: CASSLAERRREQFF. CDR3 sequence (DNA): TGTGCCAGCAGTTTAGCGGAGCGCCGGCGGGAGCAGTTCTTC.

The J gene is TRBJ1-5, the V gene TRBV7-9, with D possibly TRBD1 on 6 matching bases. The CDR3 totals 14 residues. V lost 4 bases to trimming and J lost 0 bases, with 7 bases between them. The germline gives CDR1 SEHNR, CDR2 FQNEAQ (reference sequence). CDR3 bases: TGTGCCAGCAGCTGGACAGATAGCAATCAGCCCCAGCATTTT. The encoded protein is CASSWTDSNQPQHF.

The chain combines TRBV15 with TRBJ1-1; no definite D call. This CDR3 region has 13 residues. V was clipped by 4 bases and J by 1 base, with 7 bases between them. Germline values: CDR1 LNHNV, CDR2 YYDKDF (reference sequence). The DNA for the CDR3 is TGTGCCACCAGCACCCCCGGGAACACTGAAGCTTTCTTT. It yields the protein CATSTPGNTEAFF.

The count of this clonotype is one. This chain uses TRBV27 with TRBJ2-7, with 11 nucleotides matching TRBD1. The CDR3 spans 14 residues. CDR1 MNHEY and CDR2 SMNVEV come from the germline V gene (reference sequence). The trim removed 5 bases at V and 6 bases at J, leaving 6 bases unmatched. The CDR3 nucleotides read TGTGCCAGCAGTCGGGTGGACAGGGGGCGCGAGCAGTACTTC. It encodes CASSRVDRGREQYF.

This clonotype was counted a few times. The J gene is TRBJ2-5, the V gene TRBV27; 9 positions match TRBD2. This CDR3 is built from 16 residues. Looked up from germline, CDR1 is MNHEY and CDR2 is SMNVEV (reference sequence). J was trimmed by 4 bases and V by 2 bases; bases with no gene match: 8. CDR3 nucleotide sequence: TGTGCCAGCAGTTTACAGCTCGCGGGAGGGCCAGAGACCCAGTACTTC. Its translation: CASSLQLAGGPETQYF.

The CDR3 loop reads CSVDRGRTDTQYF. As DNA, the CDR3 is TGCAGCGTTGACCGGGGAAGGACAGATACGCAGTATTTT. The chain combines TRBV29-1 with TRBJ2-3; possibly TRBD2 for D (5 bases). V lost 3 bases to trimming and J lost 3 bases, with 10 bases between them. Germline-derived CDR1 and CDR2 are SQVTM and ANQGSEA. CDR3 length: 13 amino acids.

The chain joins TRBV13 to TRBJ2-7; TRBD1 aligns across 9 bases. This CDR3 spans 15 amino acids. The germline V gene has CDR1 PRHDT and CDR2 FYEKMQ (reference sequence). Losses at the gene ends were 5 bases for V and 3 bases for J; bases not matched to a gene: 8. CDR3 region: CASSATRDRDYEQYF. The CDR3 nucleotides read TGTGCCAGCAGCGCCACTCGGGACAGGGACTACGAGCAGTACTTC.

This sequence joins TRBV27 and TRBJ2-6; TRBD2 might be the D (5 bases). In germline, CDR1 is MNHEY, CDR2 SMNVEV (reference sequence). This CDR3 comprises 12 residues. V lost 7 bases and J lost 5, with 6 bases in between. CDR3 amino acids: CASKDWANVLTF. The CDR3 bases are TGTGCCAGCAAGGACTGGGCCAACGTCCTGACTTTC.

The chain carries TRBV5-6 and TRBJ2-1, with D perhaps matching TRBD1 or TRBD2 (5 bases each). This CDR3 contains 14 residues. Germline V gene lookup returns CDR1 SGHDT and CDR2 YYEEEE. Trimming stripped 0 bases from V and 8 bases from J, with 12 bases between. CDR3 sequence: CASSLEGLGDEQFF. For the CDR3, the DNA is TGTGCCAGCAGCTTGGAAGGCCTGGGGGATGAGCAGTTCTTC.

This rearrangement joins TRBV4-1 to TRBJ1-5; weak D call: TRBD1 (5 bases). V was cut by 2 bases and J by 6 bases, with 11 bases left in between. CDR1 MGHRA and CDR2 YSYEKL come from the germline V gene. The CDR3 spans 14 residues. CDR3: CASSQRGGVQPQHF. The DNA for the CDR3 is TGCGCCAGCAGCCAAAGAGGAGGGGTTCAGCCCCAGCATTTT.

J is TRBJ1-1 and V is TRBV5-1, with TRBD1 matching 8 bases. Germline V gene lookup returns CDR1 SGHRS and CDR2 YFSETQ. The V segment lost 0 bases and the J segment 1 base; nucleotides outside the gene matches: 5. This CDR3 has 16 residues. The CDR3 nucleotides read TGCGCCAGCAGCTTGGAGGTCCAGGGGGCGAACACTGAAGCTTTCTTT. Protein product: CASSLEVQGANTEAFF.

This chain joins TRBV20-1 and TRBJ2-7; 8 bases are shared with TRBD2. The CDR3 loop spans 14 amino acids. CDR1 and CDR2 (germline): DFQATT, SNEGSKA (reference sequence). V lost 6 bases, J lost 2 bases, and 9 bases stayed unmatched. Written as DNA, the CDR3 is TGCAGTGCCTACCAACTAGCGGAAACCTACGAGCAGTACTTC. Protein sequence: CSAYQLAETYEQYF.

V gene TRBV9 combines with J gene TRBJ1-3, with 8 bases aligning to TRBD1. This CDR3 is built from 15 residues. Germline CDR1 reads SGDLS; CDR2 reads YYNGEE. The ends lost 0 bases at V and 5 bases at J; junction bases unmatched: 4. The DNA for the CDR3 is TGTGCCAGCAGCGTAGGAGGACAGGGTCGAAACACCATATATTTT. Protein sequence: CASSVGGQGRNTIYF. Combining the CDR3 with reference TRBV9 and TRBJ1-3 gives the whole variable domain DSGVTQTPKHLITATGQRVTLRCSPRSGDLSVYWYQQSLDQGLQFLIQYYNGEERAKGNILERFSAQQFPDLHSELNLSSLELGDSALYFCASSVGGQGRNTIYFGEGSWLTVV.

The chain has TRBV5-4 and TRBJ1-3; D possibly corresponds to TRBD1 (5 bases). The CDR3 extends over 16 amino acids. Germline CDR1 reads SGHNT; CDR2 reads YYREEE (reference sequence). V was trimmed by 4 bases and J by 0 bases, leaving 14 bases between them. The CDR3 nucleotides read TGTGCCAGCAGCCCCGATCTCGACAGCTCTGGAAACACCATATATTTT. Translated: CASSPDLDSSGNTIYF.

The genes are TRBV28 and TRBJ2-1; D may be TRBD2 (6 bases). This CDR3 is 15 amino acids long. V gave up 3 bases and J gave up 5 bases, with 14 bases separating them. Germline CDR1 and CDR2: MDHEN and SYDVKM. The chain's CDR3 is CASSFAGLYNNEQFF. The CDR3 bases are TGTGCCAGCAGTTTCGCGGGACTCTACAACAATGAGCAGTTCTTC.

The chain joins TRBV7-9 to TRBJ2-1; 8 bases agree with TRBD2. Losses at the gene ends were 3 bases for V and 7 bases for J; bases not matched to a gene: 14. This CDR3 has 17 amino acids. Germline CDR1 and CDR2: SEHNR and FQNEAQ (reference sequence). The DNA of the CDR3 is TGTGCCAGCAGCTTCTCCCGGGGAAGCGGGAGAAATAATGAGCAGTTCTTC. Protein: CASSFSRGSGRNNEQFF. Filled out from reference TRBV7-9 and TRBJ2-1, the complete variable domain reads DTGVSQNPRHKITKRGQNVTFRCDPISEHNRLYWYRQTLGQGPEFLTYFQNEAQLEKSRLLSDRFSAERPKGSFSTLEIQRTEQGDSAMYLCASSFSRGSGRNNEQFFGPGTRLTVL.

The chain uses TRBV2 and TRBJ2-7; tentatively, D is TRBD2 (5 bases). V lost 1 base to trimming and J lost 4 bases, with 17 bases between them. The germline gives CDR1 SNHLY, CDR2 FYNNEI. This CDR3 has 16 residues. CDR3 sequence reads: CASSEGAPAATYEQYF. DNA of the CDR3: TGTGCCAGCAGTGAAGGGGCTCCAGCGGCCACTTACGAGCAGTACTTC.

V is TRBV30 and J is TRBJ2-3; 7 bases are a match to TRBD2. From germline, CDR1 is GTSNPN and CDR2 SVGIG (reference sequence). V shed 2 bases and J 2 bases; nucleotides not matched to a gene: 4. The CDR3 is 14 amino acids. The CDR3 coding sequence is TGTGCCTGGAGTCTTACTAGCGCCACAGATACGCAGTATTTT. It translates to CAWSLTSATDTQYF. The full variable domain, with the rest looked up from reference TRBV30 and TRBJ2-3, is SQTIHQWPATLVQPVGSPLSLECTVEGTSNPNLYWYRQAAGRGLQLLFYSVGIGQISSEVPQNLSASRPQDRQFILSSKKLLLSDSGFYLCAWSLTSATDTQYFGPGTRLTVL.

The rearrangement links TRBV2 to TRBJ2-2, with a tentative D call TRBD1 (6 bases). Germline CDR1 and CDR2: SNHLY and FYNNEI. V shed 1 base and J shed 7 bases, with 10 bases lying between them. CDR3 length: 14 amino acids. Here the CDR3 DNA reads TGTGCCAGCAGTGAAGGACAGGCGGACGGGGAGCTGTTTTTT. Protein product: CASSEGQADGELFF.

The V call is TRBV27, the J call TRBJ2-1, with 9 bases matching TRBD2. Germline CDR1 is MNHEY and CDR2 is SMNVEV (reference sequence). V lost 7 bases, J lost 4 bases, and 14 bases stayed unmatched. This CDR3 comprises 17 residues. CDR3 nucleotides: TGTGCCAGCAACCCCCTAGGGGCGGGAGGGCCTTACAATGAGCAGTTCTTC. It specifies CASNPLGAGGPYNEQFF.

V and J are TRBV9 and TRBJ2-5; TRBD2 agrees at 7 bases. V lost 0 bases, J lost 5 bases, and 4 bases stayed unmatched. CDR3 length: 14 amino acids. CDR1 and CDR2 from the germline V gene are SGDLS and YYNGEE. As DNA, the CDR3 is TGTGCCAGCAGCGTAGGCGGGAGCTGGGAGACCCAGTACTTC. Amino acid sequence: CASSVGGSWETQYF. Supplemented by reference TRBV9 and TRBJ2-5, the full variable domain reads DSGVTQTPKHLITATGQRVTLRCSPRSGDLSVYWYQQSLDQGLQFLIQYYNGEERAKGNILERFSAQQFPDLHSELNLSSLELGDSALYFCASSVGGSWETQYFGPGTRLLVL.